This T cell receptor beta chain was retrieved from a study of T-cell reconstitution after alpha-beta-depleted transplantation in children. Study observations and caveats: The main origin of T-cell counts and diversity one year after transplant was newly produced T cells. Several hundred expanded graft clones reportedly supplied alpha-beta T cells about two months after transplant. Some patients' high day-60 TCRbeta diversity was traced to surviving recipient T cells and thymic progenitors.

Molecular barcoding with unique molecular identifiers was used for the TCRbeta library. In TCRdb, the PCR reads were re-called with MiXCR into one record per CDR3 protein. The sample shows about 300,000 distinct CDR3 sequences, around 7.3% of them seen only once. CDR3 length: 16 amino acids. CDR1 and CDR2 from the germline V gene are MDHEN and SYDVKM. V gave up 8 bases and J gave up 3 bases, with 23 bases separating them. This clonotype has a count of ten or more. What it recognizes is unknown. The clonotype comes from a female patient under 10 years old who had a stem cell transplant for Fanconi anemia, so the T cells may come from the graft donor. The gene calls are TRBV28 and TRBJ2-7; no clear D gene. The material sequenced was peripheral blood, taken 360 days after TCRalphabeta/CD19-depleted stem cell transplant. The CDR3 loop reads CASGFPRPQLHYEQYF. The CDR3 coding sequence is TGTGCCAGCGGATTCCCTAGACCACAGCTACACTACGAGCAGTACTTC.